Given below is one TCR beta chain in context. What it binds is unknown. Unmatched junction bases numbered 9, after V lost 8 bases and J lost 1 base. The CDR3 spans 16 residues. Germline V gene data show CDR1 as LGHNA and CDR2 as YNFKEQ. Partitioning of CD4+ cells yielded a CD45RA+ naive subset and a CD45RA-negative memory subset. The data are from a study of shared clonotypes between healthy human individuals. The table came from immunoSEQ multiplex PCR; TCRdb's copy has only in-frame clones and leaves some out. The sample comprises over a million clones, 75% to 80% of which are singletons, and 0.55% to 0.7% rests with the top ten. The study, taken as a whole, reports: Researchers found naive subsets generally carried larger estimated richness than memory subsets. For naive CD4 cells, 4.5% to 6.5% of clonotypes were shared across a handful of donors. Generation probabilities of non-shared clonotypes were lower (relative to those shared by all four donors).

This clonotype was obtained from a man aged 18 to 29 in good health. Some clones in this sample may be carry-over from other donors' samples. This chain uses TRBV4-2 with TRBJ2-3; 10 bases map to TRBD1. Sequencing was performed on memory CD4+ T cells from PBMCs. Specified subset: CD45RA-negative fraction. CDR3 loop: CASHTTGTGGTDTQYF. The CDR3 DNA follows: TGTGCCAGCCATACCACCGGGACAGGGGGCACAGATACGCAGTATTTT.